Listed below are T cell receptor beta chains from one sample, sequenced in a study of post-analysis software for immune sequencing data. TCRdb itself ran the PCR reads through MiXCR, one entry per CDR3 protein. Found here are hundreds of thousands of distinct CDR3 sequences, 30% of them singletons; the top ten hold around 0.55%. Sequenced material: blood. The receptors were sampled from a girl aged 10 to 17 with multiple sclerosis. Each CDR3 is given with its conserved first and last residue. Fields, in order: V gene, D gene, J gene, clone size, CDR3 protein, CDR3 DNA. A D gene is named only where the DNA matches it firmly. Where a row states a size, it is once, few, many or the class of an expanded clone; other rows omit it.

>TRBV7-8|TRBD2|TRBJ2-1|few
CASSLVGLAGGAQFF
TGTGCCAGCAGCTTAGTCGGGCTAGCGGGAGGGGCGCAGTTCTTC
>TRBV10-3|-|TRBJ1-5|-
CAISELGQPQHF
TGTGCCATCAGTGAGTTGGGTCAGCCCCAGCATTTT
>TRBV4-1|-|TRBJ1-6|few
CASSQGFTAEHSPLHF
TGCGCCAGCAGCCAAGGGTTTACGGCAGAACATTCACCCCTCCACTTT
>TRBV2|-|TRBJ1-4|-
CATSRDNGNEKLFF
TGTGCCACCTCGAGGGACAATGGTAATGAAAAACTGTTTTTT
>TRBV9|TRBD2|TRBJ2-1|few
CASSVASGIAAEQFF
TGTGCCAGCAGCGTGGCTAGCGGGATCGCAGCTGAGCAGTTCTTC
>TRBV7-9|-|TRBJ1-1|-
CASSLSPRGSNTEAFF
TGTGCCAGCAGCTTATCGCCGCGGGGCTCGAACACTGAAGCTTTCTTT
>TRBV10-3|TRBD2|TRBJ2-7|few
CAIRAGLAGVSEQYF
TGTGCCATCAGGGCGGGACTAGCGGGAGTCTCCGAGCAGTACTTC
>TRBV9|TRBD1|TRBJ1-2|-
CASSVQGAGDYGYTF
TGTGCCAGCAGCGTCCAGGGGGCAGGTGACTATGGCTACACCTTC
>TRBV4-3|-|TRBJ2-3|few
CASSQWGGTDTQYF
TGCGCCAGCAGCCAATGGGGCGGCACAGATACGCAGTATTTT
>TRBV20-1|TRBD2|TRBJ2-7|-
CRAREGAGGEYF
TGCAGGGCTAGAGAGGGGGCGGGAGGGGAGTACTTC
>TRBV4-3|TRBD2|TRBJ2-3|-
CASSQNPAGASTDTQYF
TGCGCCAGCAGCCAAAATCCAGCGGGGGCAAGCACAGATACGCAGTATTTT
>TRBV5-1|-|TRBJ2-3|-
CASSLWGKDTQYF
TGCGCCAGCAGCTTGTGGGGCAAAGATACGCAGTATTTT
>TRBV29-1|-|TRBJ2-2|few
CSVEGTGTGELFF
TGCAGCGTTGAAGGTACCGGGACCGGGGAGCTGTTTTTT
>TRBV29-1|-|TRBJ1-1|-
CSVEGRPGAFF
TGTAGCGTTGAGGGCCGTCCGGGAGCTTTCTTT
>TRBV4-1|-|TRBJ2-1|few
CASSQDKGGRSEQFF
TGCGCCAGCAGCCAAGATAAGGGGGGGAGGTCTGAGCAGTTCTTC
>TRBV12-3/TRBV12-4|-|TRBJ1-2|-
CASSLAGGLNYGYTF
TGTGCCAGCAGTTTAGCAGGCGGATTAAACTATGGCTACACCTTC
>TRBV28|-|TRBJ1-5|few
CASKFGETQTVGNQPQHF
TGTGCCAGCAAGTTCGGCGAGACTCAAACCGTAGGCAATCAGCCCCAGCATTTT
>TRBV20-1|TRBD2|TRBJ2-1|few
CSASDAASGSNEQFF
TGCAGTGCCAGCGATGCGGCTAGCGGGAGCAATGAGCAGTTCTTC
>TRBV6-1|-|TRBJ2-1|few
CASSEARSSQQFF
TGTGCCAGCAGTGAAGCAAGGTCTTCCCAGCAGTTCTTC
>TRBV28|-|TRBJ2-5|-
CASSGGGSVETQYF
TGTGCCAGCAGTGGAGGGGGGAGCGTAGAGACCCAGTACTTC
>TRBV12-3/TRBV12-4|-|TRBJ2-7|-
CASSLWGGSEQYF
TGTGCCAGCAGTTTATGGGGAGGAAGCGAGCAGTACTTC
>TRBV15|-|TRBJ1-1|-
CATNPTPGADTEAFF
TGTGCCACCAACCCAACGCCAGGGGCGGACACTGAAGCTTTCTTT
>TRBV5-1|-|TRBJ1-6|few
CASSADRSSYNSPLHF
TGCGCCAGCAGCGCGGACAGAAGCTCCTATAATTCACCCCTCCACTTT
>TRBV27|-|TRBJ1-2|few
CASRAQDYWGYTF
TGTGCCAGCCGTGCACAGGATTATTGGGGCTACACCTTC
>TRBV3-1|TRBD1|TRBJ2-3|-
CASSQVTGSTDTQYF
TGTGCCAGCAGCCAAGTGACAGGGTCCACAGATACGCAGTATTTT
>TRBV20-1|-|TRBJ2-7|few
CSAKKLSYEQYF
TGCAGTGCTAAGAAGCTATCGTACGAGCAGTACTTC
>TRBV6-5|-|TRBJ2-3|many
CASRAGADTQYF
TGTGCCAGCAGGGCAGGGGCCGATACGCAGTATTTT
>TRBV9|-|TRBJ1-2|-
CASSAGQGVGYGYTF
TGTGCCAGCAGCGCAGGTCAGGGAGTCGGGTATGGCTACACCTTC
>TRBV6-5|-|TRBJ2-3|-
CASSTTPTVNTRYF
TGTGCCAGCAGTACAACCCCGACAGTGAATACGCGGTATTTT
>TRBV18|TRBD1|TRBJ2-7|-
CASSPTTLTGAYEQYF
TGTGCCAGCTCACCGACAACTCTCACAGGGGCCTACGAGCAGTACTTC
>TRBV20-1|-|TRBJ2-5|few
CSARAAVRSSQETQYF
TGCAGTGCTAGGGCCGCGGTTCGATCCTCCCAAGAGACCCAGTACTTC
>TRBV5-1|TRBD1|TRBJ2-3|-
CASSPETGVTDTQYF
TGCGCCAGCAGCCCCGAGACAGGGGTCACAGATACGCAGTATTTT
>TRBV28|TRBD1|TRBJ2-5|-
CASRPAKILTGGQETQYF
TGTGCCAGCAGACCGGCCAAAATTTTAACAGGGGGGCAAGAGACCCAGTACTTC
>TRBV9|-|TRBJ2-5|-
CASSVGAPAGFQETQYF
TGTGCCAGCAGCGTAGGAGCCCCAGCGGGTTTCCAAGAGACCCAGTACTTC
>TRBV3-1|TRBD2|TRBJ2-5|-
CASSQTGTSGRWVLEQYF
TGTGCCAGCAGCCAAACCGGGACTAGCGGGAGGTGGGTGTTGGAGCAGTACTTC
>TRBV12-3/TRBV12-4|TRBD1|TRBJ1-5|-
CASSYSGQVIDQPQHF
TGTGCCAGCAGTTATTCGGGACAGGTCATTGATCAGCCCCAGCATTTT
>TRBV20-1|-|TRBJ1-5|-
CSASLASKVQPQHF
TGCAGTGCTTCCCTCGCCAGCAAGGTTCAGCCCCAGCATTTT
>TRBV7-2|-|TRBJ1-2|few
CASSSKGGFYGYTF
TGTGCCAGCAGCTCTAAGGGGGGATTTTATGGCTACACCTTC
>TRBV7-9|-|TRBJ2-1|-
CASSPPGGFLNEQFF
TGTGCCAGCAGCCCTCCTGGAGGATTCCTCAATGAGCAGTTCTTC
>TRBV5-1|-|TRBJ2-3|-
CASSLFQGTDTQYF
TGCGCCAGCAGCTTGTTTCAGGGGACAGATACGCAGTATTTT
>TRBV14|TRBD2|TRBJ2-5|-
CASSVGLVQAQYF
TGTGCCAGCAGCGTGGGACTAGTTCAGGCCCAGTACTTC
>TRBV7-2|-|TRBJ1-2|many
CASSLVPHSGYGYTF
TGTGCCAGCAGCTTAGTACCCCACTCTGGGTATGGCTACACCTTC
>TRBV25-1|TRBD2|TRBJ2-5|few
CASSGPRGGETQYF
TGTGCCAGCAGTGGACCAAGGGGAGGGGAGACCCAGTACTTC
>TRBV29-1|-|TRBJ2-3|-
CSLRGDSKGDTQYF
TGCAGCCTCCGAGGGGACTCCAAAGGAGATACGCAGTATTTT
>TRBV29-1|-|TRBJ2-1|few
CSVELSLSYNEQFF
TGCAGCGTAGAGCTCAGTCTCTCCTACAATGAGCAGTTCTTC
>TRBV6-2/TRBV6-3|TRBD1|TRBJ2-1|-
CASSYSKGQVSIHEQFF
TGTGCCAGCAGTTACTCCAAAGGACAGGTTTCAATCCATGAGCAGTTCTTC
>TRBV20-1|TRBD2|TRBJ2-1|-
CSARHTGTSMVNEQFF
TGCAGTGCTAGACATACCGGGACTAGCATGGTCAATGAGCAGTTCTTC
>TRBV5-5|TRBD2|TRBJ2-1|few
CASRLGLAEVYNEQFF
TGTGCCAGCAGACTGGGACTAGCGGAAGTCTACAATGAGCAGTTCTTC
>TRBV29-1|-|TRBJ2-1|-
CSVQTSPGNEQFF
TGCAGCGTGCAGACTAGTCCTGGGAATGAGCAGTTCTTC
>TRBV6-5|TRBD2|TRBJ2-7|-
CASSYPGLATDEQYF
TGTGCCAGCAGTTATCCCGGACTAGCGACCGACGAGCAGTACTTC
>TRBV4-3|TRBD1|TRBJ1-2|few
CASSQRTGFGYTF
TGCGCCAGCAGCCAACGGACAGGGTTCGGCTACACCTTC
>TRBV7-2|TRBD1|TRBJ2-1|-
CASSLGTGGPDNEQFF
TGTGCCAGCAGCTTAGGGACAGGGGGTCCTGACAATGAGCAGTTCTTC